This is a list of T cell receptor beta chains from one sample in a study of blood T cell repertoires in COVID-19. TCRdb's table, derived via immunoSEQ multiplex PCR, lists solely in-frame clones and lacks some. The sample includes about 270,000 clones, roughly 90% of them seen just once. Sequencing input: PBMCs or T cells enriched from blood (not recorded which). The source of these receptors is a man aged 35 to 55 who had been exposed to COVID-19. The CDR3 runs from the conserved cysteine through the conserved F or W. Fields, in order: V gene, J gene, clone size, D gene, CDR3 DNA, CDR3 protein. D genes are given only for firm matches. Size tells how often a clone was seen (once, few, many) or the class of an expanded clone, and some rows leave it out.

>TRBV19|TRBJ1-1|.|.
TGTGCCAGTAGTATAGGGACGCCAGGGTACACTGAAGCTTTCTTT
CASSIGTPGYTEAFF
>TRBV18|TRBJ1-1|.|TRBD1
TGTGCCAGCTCACATTATAGGGACAGGAACACTGAAGCTTTCTTT
CASSHYRDRNTEAFF
>TRBV28|TRBJ1-5|.|TRBD1
TGTGCCAGCAGTTTAGTTCAGGGGGGTGATCAGCCCCAGCATTTT
CASSLVQGGDQPQHF
>TRBV7-9|TRBJ2-7|.|TRBD1
TGTGCCAGCAGCTTTAGTGGAGGACAGGGGTTGCACGAGCAGTACTTC
CASSFSGGQGLHEQYF
>TRBV7-3|TRBJ2-5|once|TRBD2
TGTGCCAGCAGCCTACTAGCGGGAGGACAAGAGACCCAGTACTTC
CASSLLAGGQETQYF
>TRBV19|TRBJ2-3|.|TRBD2
TGTGCCAGTACCCCGGCAGGGCGATTATTAACTAGCGGGAGGGTGTTGGCAGATACGCAGTATTTT
CASTPAGRLLTSGRVLADTQYF
>TRBV18|TRBJ1-1|once|.
TGTGCCAGCTCACCGGGTGAGGGAAGTATCACTGAAGCTTTCTTT
CASSPGEGSITEAFF
>TRBV24-1|TRBJ2-3|once|.
TGTGCCACCAGTGATTTTACTAGCACAGATACGCAGTATTTT
CATSDFTSTDTQYF
>TRBV16|TRBJ1-1|.|.
TGTGCCAGCAGCGCGGGACGCTGGAACACTGAAGCTTTCTTT
CASSAGRWNTEAFF
>TRBV7-3|TRBJ2-1|once|TRBD2
TGTGCCAGCAGCTCTGCAGCGGGATCCTACAATGAGCAGTTCTTC
CASSSAAGSYNEQFF
>TRBV12-5|TRBJ2-3|.|.
TGTGCTAGTGGGCCGGGACAATCACACACAGATACGCAGTATTTT
CASGPGQSHTDTQYF
>TRBV12-3/TRBV12-4|TRBJ1-2|.|TRBD1
TGTGCCAGCAGTCCAGGGGGTAGCGGCTACACCTTC
CASSPGGSGYTF
>TRBV9|TRBJ2-5|.|TRBD2
TGTGCCAGCAGCGTAGTAACTAGCGGTGGGGCCCAGTACTTC
CASSVVTSGGAQYF
>TRBV4-3|TRBJ1-3|.|.
TGCGCCAGCAGCCAAGATTTTGCAGACTCTGGAAACACCATATATTTT
CASSQDFADSGNTIYF
>TRBV2|TRBJ2-1|.|.
TGTGCCAGCAGTGAAAGCACGATGAGGTGGTTCTTC
CASSESTMRWFF
>TRBV7-9|TRBJ1-6|.|.
TGTGCCGCCCACCCGTTCTACGATAATTCACCCCTCCACTTT
CAAHPFYDNSPLHF
>TRBV28|TRBJ2-5|.|.
TGTGCCAGCAGTTTCCGGTCCTACCGACAAGAGACCCAGTACTTC
CASSFRSYRQETQYF
>TRBV7-9|TRBJ1-1|.|.
TGTGCCAGCAATCAGGGGTCGAACACTGAAGCTTTCTTT
CASNQGSNTEAFF
>TRBV2|TRBJ1-5|.|.
TGTGCCAGCAGTCGGGACTCGGGAAGTCGCAATCAGCCCCAGCATTTT
CASSRDSGSRNQPQHF
>TRBV28|TRBJ2-5|.|TRBD1
TGTGCCAGCAGTTCCCCGGGACAGGGGAAAGAGACCCAGTACTTC
CASSSPGQGKETQYF
>TRBV5-1|TRBJ1-6|once|.
TGCGCCAGCAGCTTGGCAGATAATTCACCCCTCCACTTT
CASSLADNSPLHF
>TRBV19|TRBJ1-1|.|.
TGTGCCAGTAGAACGGTAGACACTGAAGCTTTCTTT
CASRTVDTEAFF
>TRBV10-1|TRBJ2-5|.|.
TGCGCCAGCAGTCCGGCGGGCCTCCAAGAGACCCAGTACTTC
CASSPAGLQETQYF
>TRBV7-8|TRBJ2-7|.|TRBD1
TGTGCCAGCAGCTCCCTGACAGGGGGCCACTACGAGCAGTACTTC
CASSSLTGGHYEQYF
>TRBV19|TRBJ2-2|once|.
TGTGCCAGTAGTACCGGACAGAAACGGGCCGGGGAGCTGTTTTTT
CASSTGQKRAGELFF
>TRBV7-7|TRBJ2-3|.|TRBD2
TGTGCCAGCAGCTTAGCGCTAGCGGGAGGCCCGGATACGCAGTATTTT
CASSLALAGGPDTQYF
>TRBV30|TRBJ1-5|.|TRBD1
TGTGCCTGGAGTGTACGGAGGGGACAGTTCAATCAGCCCCAGCATTTT
CAWSVRRGQFNQPQHF
>TRBV10-2|TRBJ2-5|once|.
TGCGCCAGCAGTAGCCAGGCCATGTGGGCCCAGTACTTC
CASSSQAMWAQYF
>TRBV19|TRBJ1-1|.|.
TGTGCCAGTAGAACGTTTGGAGGACCGAACACTGAAGCTTTCTTT
CASRTFGGPNTEAFF
>TRBV7-2|TRBJ1-5|.|.
TGTGCCAGCAGCTTAGGGCCAGGGAAAGGGAGCAATCAGCCCCAGCATTTT
CASSLGPGKGSNQPQHF
>TRBV6-5|TRBJ2-7|.|TRBD2
TGTGCCAGCCACGGGACTAGCGGAAACTACGAGCAGTACTTC
CASHGTSGNYEQYF
>TRBV10-3|TRBJ1-6|.|TRBD1
TGTGCCATCAGTAAGGGACAGGGGGCAGATTCACCCCTCCACTTT
CAISKGQGADSPLHF
>TRBV6-5|TRBJ2-1|.|.
TGTGCCAGCAGCCTGACTAGCAATGAGCAGTTCTTC
CASSLTSNEQFF
>TRBV4-1|TRBJ1-5|.|TRBD1
TGCGCCAGCAGCGTAACAGGGGGTTTAGGTCAGCCCCAGCATTTT
CASSVTGGLGQPQHF
>TRBV30|TRBJ2-7|.|TRBD1
TGTGCCTGGAGGGCGGGACAGGGGGACGAGCAGTACTTC
CAWRAGQGDEQYF
>TRBV29-1|TRBJ1-1|.|.
TGCAGCGTCAGGGGCTTGAACACTGAAGCTTTCTTT
CSVRGLNTEAFF
>TRBV19|TRBJ1-1|few|.
TGTGCCAGTAGCGAAAGACGAGGTGAAGCTTTCTTT
CASSERRGEAFF
>TRBV7-9|TRBJ1-4|.|.
TGTGCCAGCAGCTCCCAACAGTCAAACGAAAAACTGTTTTTT
CASSSQQSNEKLFF
>TRBV3-1/TRBV3-2|TRBJ1-2|.|.
TGTGCCAGCAGCCGCACAGGGTCGATATGGGGCTACACCTTC
CASSRTGSIWGYTF
>TRBV10-3|TRBJ2-7|.|TRBD2
TGTGCCAGGACACCCGGCGGGAGAGTCTACGAGCAGTACTTC
CARTPGGRVYEQYF